This passage covers 4 T cell receptor beta chains from one sample sequenced in a study of patients and donors after allogeneic stem cell transplantation. One entry per CDR3 protein, called by TCRdb with MiXCR from the RT-PCR reads. The table shows about a million distinct CDR3 sequences, with roughly 18% occurring only once. The specimen sequenced was blood, either unsorted or a sorted T cell fraction (not recorded which). The receptors were sampled from a human donor who was either an allogeneic HSCT recipient or a stem cell or donor lymphocyte infusion donor (not recorded which). It is not recorded whose cells these are; they may come from a transplant donor.

The rearrangement links TRBV10-3 to TRBJ2-1, with D perhaps matching TRBD1 (6 bases). The CDR3 covers 16 residues. In germline, CDR1 is ENHRY, CDR2 SYGVKD. Trimming removed 6 bases from V and 6 bases from J, with 21 bases in between. CDR3 sequence: CAIRSGTGSVSNEQFF. The DNA of the CDR3 is TGTGCCATCAGGTCCGGAACAGGGAGCGTTTCCAATGAGCAGTTCTTC.

V is TRBV18 and J is TRBJ2-7, with 7 nucleotides matching TRBD1. The CDR3 has 15 residues. V lost 6 bases and J lost 6; bases outside the gene matches: 14. In germline, CDR1 is KGHSH, CDR2 LQKENI. The DNA of the CDR3 is TGTGCCAGCTCGCCGGGACAGACGACGTTGGGCGAGCAGTACTTC. Translated: CASSPGQTTLGEQYF. Complete variable domain (other parts from reference TRBV18 and TRBJ2-7): NAGVMQNPRHLVRRRGQEARLRCSPMKGHSHVYWYRQLPEEGLKFMVYLQKENIIDESGMPKERFSAEFPKEGPSILRIQQVVRGDSAAYFCASSPGQTTLGEQYFGPGTRLTVT.

The V and J genes are TRBV27 and TRBJ1-2; TRBD1 matches 11 bases. The CDR3 has 15 amino acids. Germline lookup yields CDR1 MNHEY and CDR2 SMNVEV (reference sequence). Germline trimming cut 5 bases from V and 5 bases from J; bases unmatched to any gene: 7. CDR3 DNA: TGTGCCAGCAGTAAGGACAGGGGGCGCGGGTATGGCTACACCTTC. This sequence encodes CASSKDRGRGYGYTF.

In its sample, this clonotype was seen a few times. The chain recombines TRBV4-3 with TRBJ1-2, with TRBD1 identical over 12 bases. Trimming at V came to 0 bases and at J to 4 bases, leaving 6 bases not matched to a gene. The CDR3 has 17 residues. Germline V gene lookup returns CDR1 LGHNA and CDR2 YSLEER. For the CDR3, the DNA is TGCGCCAGCAGCCAAGACCTTGGGACAGGGGGCAGCTATGGCTACACCTTC. The encoded protein is CASSQDLGTGGSYGYTF.